Presented here are 9 T cell receptor beta chains from one specimen sequenced in a study of monozygotic twins with inflammatory bowel disease. TCRdb reprocessed the 5' RACE reads and stores each CDR3 protein as one record, lacking DNA. This sample's clone table lists roughly 200,000 distinct CDR3 sequences. Source material: blood. Every receptor here comes from a human donor with ulcerative colitis or Crohn's disease, or a healthy co-twin of an affected twin (not recorded which).

The gene calls are TRBV6-1 and TRBJ1-2; as DNA is missing, the TRBD1 call by TCRdb cannot be tested. The CDR3 totals 14 residues. Germline V gene sequence: CDR1 MNHNS, CDR2 SASEGT. Here the CDR3 reads CASSEPSGGHGYTF.

The rearrangement uses TRBV14 and TRBJ2-5. Germline V gene lookup returns CDR1 SGHDN and CDR2 FVKESK. This CDR3 has 14 amino acids. CDR3 sequence reads: CASSPTRFGGTQYF. Looking up the rest from reference TRBV14 and TRBJ2-5 gives the full variable domain: EAGVTQFPSHSVIEKGQTVTLRCDPISGHDNLYWYRRVMGKEIKFLLHFVKESKQDESGMPNNRFLAERTGGTYSTLKVQPAELEDSGVYFCASSPTRFGGTQYFGPGTRLLVL.

This chain's CDR3 is CASSLEDNSPLHF. V usage is TRBV7-9 and J usage is TRBJ1-6. CDR1 and CDR2 from the germline V gene are SEHNR and FQNEAQ (reference sequence). This CDR3 has 13 amino acids.

This chain uses TRBV7-9 with TRBJ2-7; TCRdb designates TRBD1, a call that cannot be tested without DNA. The CDR3 covers 15 residues. CDR1 is SEHNR, CDR2 FQNEAQ, per germline (reference sequence). CDR3 residues: CASSYAYRVPYEQYF.

The V and J genes are TRBV7-2 and TRBJ2-2; TCRdb's assignment of TRBD2 cannot be checked, as there is no DNA. Germline V gene data show CDR1 as SGHTA and CDR2 as FQGNSA. This CDR3 comprises 17 residues. This CDR3 reads CASSLSGPAMRTGELFF.

The chain couples TRBV18 to TRBJ1-1; the TRBD1 assignment by TCRdb is unverifiable without DNA. The CDR3 totals 15 residues. Germline CDR1 and CDR2: KGHSH and LQKENI. The CDR3 region is CASSPIGTMNTEAFF.

This chain links TRBV20-1 with TRBJ2-7; TCRdb's D call of TRBD1 is untestable without DNA. Germline V lookup: CDR1 DFQATT, CDR2 SNEGSKA (reference sequence). The CDR3 covers 14 residues. CDR3 sequence: CSASGAEGSYEQYF.

The CDR3 reads CASSSPPRMASNEQFF. The V gene is TRBV7-2, the J gene TRBJ2-1; TCRdb calls TRBD2, which cannot be checked without DNA. CDR1 is SGHTA and CDR2 is FQGNSA in the germline V gene. The CDR3 loop spans 16 amino acids.

The chain uses TRBV7-2 and TRBJ2-7; TCRdb's assignment of TRBD2 cannot be checked, as there is no DNA. This CDR3 contains 15 residues. Looked up from germline, CDR1 is SGHTA and CDR2 is FQGNSA. Here the CDR3 reads CASSTRTSGSYEQYF.